The 25 T cell receptor beta chains presented below share a single source sample, sequenced in a study of regulatory T cells in long-lasting Graves disease. Indicated time point: newly diagnosed GD, antithyroid drugs for less than 3 months. Making the TCR library involved RNA that had been extracted from PBMCs. Relying on iRepertoire HTBI primers and Arm-PCR of CDR3 regions, the team built TCR beta libraries. Using its own MiXCR run on the multiplex PCR reads, TCRdb lists one record per CDR3 protein. The sample consists of roughly 420,000 distinct CDR3 sequences, around 15% of them appearing once. This sample was also put to use in a study of T cells in Graves' hyperthyroidism and ophthalmopathy.

Specimen: peripheral blood mononuclear cells (PBMCs), collected at new diagnosis, from a patient treated with antithyroid drugs. All receptors derive from a woman aged 30 to 39 with Graves disease.

This clonotype was counted ten times or more. The J gene is TRBJ1-2, the V gene TRBV2; D not resolved. CDR1 SNHLY and CDR2 FYNNEI come from the germline V gene. The CDR3 runs 16 residues. Trimming took off 7 bases at V and 1 base at J, with 19 bases between the two ends. CDR3 residues: CASTANLGGVNYGYTF. The CDR3 bases are TGTGCCAGCACGGCCAATCTCGGTGGGGTTAACTATGGCTACACCTTC.

This clonotype was detected many times. This chain links TRBV27 with TRBJ2-3; D uncertain. The V and J ends lost 6 bases and 4 bases respectively, with 8 bases between them. This CDR3 has 12 amino acids. CDR1 MNHEY and CDR2 SMNVEV come from the germline V gene (reference sequence). The CDR3 nucleotides are TGTGCCAGCAGAGAGGCGCCAGATACGCAGTATTTT. Its translation: CASREAPDTQYF.

The sample holds many counts of this clonotype. V and J are TRBV6-5 and TRBJ2-7; D might be TRBD1 (5 bases). With 2 bases removed from V and 3 bases from J, the gap between germline ends came to 11 bases. The germline V gene encodes CDR1 MNHEY and CDR2 SVGAGI. The length of the CDR3 is 14 residues. The CDR3 loop is CASSYEAGRYEQYF. The CDR3 DNA is TGTGCCAGCAGTTACGAGGCAGGGCGCTACGAGCAGTACTTC.

In this sample, this clonotype turned up many times. The gene calls are TRBV12-3 or TRBV12-4 and TRBJ1-2; possible D gene TRBD1, 5 bases. The V gene lost 1 base and the J gene lost 4 bases, with 10 bases spanning the gap. This CDR3 comprises 14 residues. Here the CDR3 reads CASSLVGGGYGYTF. The CDR3 coding sequence is TGTGCCAGCAGTTTAGTCGGGGGGGGCTATGGCTACACCTTC.

This chain uses TRBV29-1 with TRBJ2-7; a weak D match, TRBD1 (6 bases). CDR3 length equals 15 residues. Per the germline V gene, CDR1 is SQVTM and CDR2 is ANQGSEA. With 0 bases removed from V and 4 bases from J, the gap between germline ends came to 16 bases. The CDR3 loop reads CSVEDSQGLVYEQYF. CDR3 in DNA: TGCAGCGTTGAAGATAGTCAGGGGCTAGTGTACGAGCAGTACTTC.

This clonotype occurred many times. The chain carries TRBV27 and TRBJ2-7; TRBD1 matches at 9 bases. V lost 6 bases to trimming and J lost 7 bases; unmatched junction nucleotides: 7. This CDR3 is 13 amino acids long. Germline V gene data show CDR1 as MNHEY and CDR2 as SMNVEV (reference sequence). CDR3 protein: CASSSGTGREQYF. CDR3 nucleotides: TGTGCCAGCAGCTCCGGGACAGGGCGGGAGCAGTACTTC.

This clonotype was found many times. The V gene is TRBV18, the J gene TRBJ2-7, with 10 bases fitting TRBD1. V lost 5 bases and J lost 2; bases outside the gene matches: 3. CDR1 KGHSH and CDR2 LQKENI come from the germline V gene. The CDR3 loop spans 14 amino acids. The CDR3 loop is CASSSGQGTYEQYF. CDR3 nucleotide sequence: TGTGCCAGCTCATCGGGACAGGGGACCTACGAGCAGTACTTC.

This clonotype appeared many times. This chain links TRBV7-6 with TRBJ2-4, with 7 positions matching TRBD1. CDR1 SGHVS and CDR2 FNYEAQ come from the germline V gene. Losses at the gene ends were 3 bases for V and 2 bases for J; bases not matched to a gene: 13. CDR3 length: 18 residues. The CDR3 DNA sequence: TGTGCCAGCAGCTTTAGATCCCCGACAGGGAGTACCAAAAACATTCAGTACTTC. Its translation: CASSFRSPTGSTKNIQYF.

This chain connects TRBV14 to TRBJ2-1; maybe TRBD1 (6 bases). Germline CDR1 SGHDN, CDR2 FVKESK. The CDR3 runs 13 residues. Trimming stripped 4 bases from V and 9 bases from J, with 13 bases between. CDR3 in amino acids: CASSLWTDGEQFF. The CDR3 DNA follows: TGTGCCAGCAGCCTTTGGACAGACGGTGAGCAGTTCTTC. The full variable domain, with the rest looked up from reference TRBV14 and TRBJ2-1, is EAGVTQFPSHSVIEKGQTVTLRCDPISGHDNLYWYRRVMGKEIKFLLHFVKESKQDESGMPNNRFLAERTGGTYSTLKVQPAELEDSGVYFCASSLWTDGEQFFGPGTRLTVL.

This clonotype was picked up many times. The chain carries TRBV7-2 and TRBJ2-7; the D gene could be TRBD1 or TRBD2 (5 bases each). CDR3 length: 14 residues. Trimming left V 7 bases short and J 7 bases short, with 20 bases between. Germline V gene sequence: CDR1 SGHTA, CDR2 FQGNSA. Here the CDR3 DNA reads TGTGCCAGCACCCCGGGACGCGAAGTGGGGGAGCAGTACTTC. This encodes CASTPGREVGEQYF.

This clonotype was counted ten times or more. The genes are TRBV27 and TRBJ2-2; D is ambiguous. Trimming shortened V by 5 bases and J by 6 bases, and 10 bases separated the two germline ends. The length of the CDR3 is 13 residues. The germline gives CDR1 MNHEY, CDR2 SMNVEV (reference sequence). Here the CDR3 reads CASSTSRSGELFF. CDR3 bases: TGTGCCAGCAGTACTTCTAGATCCGGGGAGCTGTTTTTT.

This clonotype has more than one count but fewer than ten. The chain carries TRBV13 and TRBJ2-2, with D perhaps matching TRBD1 (6 bases). The germline V and J ends were trimmed by 1 base and 6 bases, with 15 bases remaining between them. From germline, CDR1 is PRHDT and CDR2 FYEKMQ (reference sequence). The CDR3 is made up of 16 amino acids. The CDR3 coding sequence is TGTGCCAGCAGCTTAGAGGACAGCCCCAACGCCGGGGAGCTGTTTTTT. It encodes CASSLEDSPNAGELFF.

This clonotype was picked up many times. J is TRBJ2-7 and V is TRBV7-8; possibly TRBD1 for D (6 bases). The CDR3 consists of 14 residues. Trimming left V 1 base short and J 3 bases short, with 10 bases between. The germline gives CDR1 SGHVS, CDR2 FQNEAQ. The CDR3 region is CASSLDPGDYEQYF. The CDR3, as DNA: TGTGCCAGCAGCTTAGATCCAGGGGACTACGAGCAGTACTTC.

This clonotype showed up just a few times. This chain joins TRBV6-2 or TRBV6-3 and TRBJ2-7; D gene uncertain. V shed 3 bases and J shed 1 base, with 16 bases lying between them. CDR1 and CDR2 from the germline V gene are MNHEY and SVGEGT. The CDR3 length is 16 residues. CDR3 residues: CASSYLTSELSYEQYF. Here the CDR3 DNA reads TGTGCCAGCAGTTATCTAACGTCCGAACTTTCCTACGAGCAGTACTTC.

The V and J genes are TRBV4-3 and TRBJ1-2, with TRBD1 as a possible D gene (6 bases). The CDR3 contains 15 residues. Trimming took off 3 bases at V and 2 bases at J, with 13 bases between the two ends. Germline lookup yields CDR1 LGHNA and CDR2 YSLEER. The CDR3 sequence: CASSHQNRVNYGYTF. CDR3 nucleotides: TGCGCCAGCAGCCATCAAAACAGGGTCAACTATGGCTACACCTTC.

This clonotype was picked up many times. The rearrangement uses TRBV20-1 and TRBJ2-2, with 8 bases lining up with TRBD2. Per the germline V gene, CDR1 is DFQATT and CDR2 is SNEGSKA (reference sequence). V lost 1 base, J lost 5 bases, and 3 bases stayed unmatched. This CDR3 has 14 residues. This chain's CDR3 is CSARAGGSTGELFF. The CDR3 nucleotides are TGCAGTGCTAGAGCGGGAGGGAGTACCGGGGAGCTGTTTTTT.

This clonotype was observed many times. The V call is TRBV28, the J call TRBJ1-1; 8 bases agree with TRBD1. V shed 3 bases, J shed 5 bases, and the junction held 14 bases outside the gene matches. In germline, CDR1 is MDHEN, CDR2 SYDVKM. The CDR3 is made up of 17 amino acids. This CDR3 reads CASSLSPNTGGGTEAFF. The DNA of the CDR3 is TGTGCCAGCAGTTTGAGCCCTAATACAGGGGGGGGTACTGAAGCTTTCTTT.

Notes on this clonotype: A far larger clone is a single base away, which makes a read error likely. The chain carries TRBV28 and TRBJ2-1; perhaps TRBD1 as D (6 bases). With 8 bases removed from V and 10 bases from J, the gap between germline ends came to 18 bases. The germline V gene has CDR1 MDHEN and CDR2 SYDVKM. The CDR3 loop spans 13 amino acids. CDR3 protein: CASQDSHSYEQFF. In nucleotides, the CDR3 is TGTGCCAGCCAGGACAGTCACTCCTACGAGCAGTTCTTC.

This clonotype was observed a few times. The CDR3 carries no conserved terminal phenylalanine or tryptophan, so it likely arises from a read error. The gene calls are TRBV29-1 and TRBJ1-1, with 7 bases fitting TRBD1. CDR1 and CDR2 from the germline V gene are SQVTM and ANQGSEA. The CDR3 totals 14 residues. The V and J ends lost 2 bases and 0 bases, in that order; junction bases with no gene match: 3. The CDR3 spells CSVEPGTVNTEAFL. CDR3 coding DNA: TGCAGCGTTGAACCTGGGACAGTGAACACTGAAGCTTTCCTT.

This clonotype occurred many times. The rearrangement links TRBV18 to TRBJ1-1; 11 bases map to TRBD1. V lost 8 bases to trimming and J lost 5 bases; unmatched junction nucleotides: 10. The CDR3 contains 15 residues. Germline assignment: CDR1 KGHSH and CDR2 LQKENI. DNA of the CDR3: TGTGCCAGCAGCCCTGGACAGGGGGCGGTGACTGAAGCTTTCTTT. This gives the protein CASSPGQGAVTEAFF.

The count of this clonotype is one. A much larger clone is a single base away; this may be a read error. J is TRBJ2-7 and V is TRBV30; D might be TRBD1 (5 bases). Germline V gene lookup returns CDR1 GTSNPN and CDR2 SVGIG (reference sequence). V lost 5 bases and J lost 5, with 10 bases in between. CDR3 length equals 11 residues. The CDR3 DNA reads TGTGCCTGGGACAGTCCCCACGAGCAGTACTTC. Translating it yields CAWDSPHEQYF. Drawing the rest from reference TRBV30 and TRBJ2-7, the complete variable domain is SQTIHQWPATLVQPVGSPLSLECTVEGTSNPNLYWYRQAAGRGLQLLFYSVGIGQISSEVPQNLSASRPQDRQFILSSKKLLLSDSGFYLCAWDSPHEQYFGPGTRLTVT.

The chain is built from TRBV27 and TRBJ1-5; TRBD1 aligns across 7 bases. Germline values: CDR1 MNHEY, CDR2 SMNVEV (reference sequence). Trimming took 4 bases from V and 7 from J; bases not matched to a gene: 4. The CDR3 length is 13 residues. CDR3 loop: CASSSNRGQPQHF. CDR3 bases: TGTGCCAGCAGTTCCAACAGGGGCCAGCCCCAGCATTTT.

A word on this clonotype: This may be a read error, as it is one base from a much larger clone. The chain joins TRBV20-1 to TRBJ2-3; D possibly matches TRBD1 or TRBD2 (5 bases each). V lost 4 bases, J lost 0 bases, and 14 bases lay in between. The germline V gene encodes CDR1 DFQATT and CDR2 SNEGSKA (reference sequence). CDR3 length: 15 amino acids. The CDR3, as DNA: TGCAGTGCTACGTTTCTGGGGACGAGCACAGATACGCAGTATTTT. It codes for CSATFLGTSTDTQYF.

This clonotype was seen ten or more times. The chain employs TRBV11-2 and TRBJ2-7; D possibly uses TRBD1 or TRBD2 (5 bases each). Trimming cost V 3 bases and J 2 bases, with 8 bases left between them. From germline, CDR1 is SGHAT and CDR2 FQNNGV. This CDR3 comprises 13 residues. CDR3 DNA sequence: TGTGCCAGCAGCTTCTTGGGGGCCTACGAGCAGTACTTC. Translated, it gives CASSFLGAYEQYF.

This clonotype has at least ten counts. The rearrangement joins TRBV5-6 to TRBJ1-2; D remains unclear. This CDR3 contains 13 residues. Per the germline V gene, CDR1 is SGHDT and CDR2 is YYEEEE. V dropped 4 bases and J dropped 8 bases, with 15 bases sitting between them. CDR3 nucleotide sequence: TGTGCCAGCAGCGGAGTGGGGATTGGAGGCTACACCTTC. Translated, it gives CASSGVGIGGYTF.